A selection of T cell receptor beta chains follows, all from one sample in a study of OX40 agonist ivuxolimab in advanced cancers. Libraries were prepared by immunoSEQ multiplex PCR; TCRdb keeps only in-frame clonotypes and omits some of them. This sample has approximately 110,000 clones; roughly 92% occur once, and the top ten carry around 0.84%. The sample consisted of CD4+ or CD8+ T cells sorted from blood, taken in a trial of the OX40 agonist ivuxolimab. The receptors originated from an adult with an advanced solid tumor such as melanoma, head and neck, liver or kidney cancer. Both conserved end residues are part of each CDR3. A D gene is named only where the DNA matches it firmly. Clone size, where shown, is once, few, many, or a class for clones that have expanded.

>NA|TRBD1|TRBV6-6|TRBJ1-6
TGTGCCAGCAGTAGACTCGGGACAGATAATTCACCCCTCCACTTT
CASSRLGTDNSPLHF
>NA|TRBD2|TRBV6-5|TRBJ2-7
TGTGCCAGCAGTAGCGGGGGTTACGAGCAGTACTTC
CASSSGGYEQYF
>NA|NA|TRBV5-1|TRBJ2-1
TGCGCCAGCAGCTCAAGCTCCTACAATGAGCAGTTCTTC
CASSSSSYNEQFF
>NA|NA|TRBV30|TRBJ2-7
TGTGCCTGGAGTGTACGTGGGAGGAGTTACGTCTACGAGCAGTACTTC
CAWSVRGRSYVYEQYF
>NA|NA|TRBV28|TRBJ1-1
TGTGCCAGCAGTTTAGGTCTGGGGATGGGGACTGAAGCTTTCTTT
CASSLGLGMGTEAFF
>NA|NA|TRBV18|TRBJ1-2
TGTGCCAGCTCGCAGGACAGCCCACTTGGCTACACCTTC
CASSQDSPLGYTF
>NA|TRBD2|TRBV6-1|TRBJ2-5
TGTGCCAGCAGTGAACTGGTAGCGGGAGGCCAAGAGACCCAGTACTTC
CASSELVAGGQETQYF
>NA|NA|TRBV11-2|TRBJ2-2
TGTGCCAGCAGCTTAAGACAGTTTAACACCGGGGAGCTGTTTTTT
CASSLRQFNTGELFF
>NA|NA|TRBV28|TRBJ2-3
TGTGCCAGCAGACCTGGCACGGTAATTAGCACAGATACGCAGTATTTT
CASRPGTVISTDTQYF
>NA|TRBD1|TRBV4-1|TRBJ1-6
TGCGCCAGCAGCCGGAAGGAAGGACAGGGAGAGACCAACAAGTGCGATAATTCACCCCTCCACTTT
CASSRKEGQGETNKCDNSPLHF
>NA|TRBD2|TRBV18|TRBJ2-2
TGTGCCAGCTCACCACCGTCTAGCGGTAACACCGGGGAGCTGTTTTTT
CASSPPSSGNTGELFF
>once|TRBD1|TRBV18|TRBJ1-1
TGTGCCAGCTCACCAGACAGGGGGAACACTGAAGCTTTCTTT
CASSPDRGNTEAFF
>NA|NA|TRBV7-2|TRBJ2-7
TGTGCCAGCAGCTTAGAGTCAGGACAGACCTACGAGCAGTACTTC
CASSLESGQTYEQYF
>NA|NA|TRBV13|TRBJ1-1
TGTGCCAGCAGCTTCGGCTCTCGGGACACTGAAGCTTTCTTT
CASSFGSRDTEAFF
>NA|NA|TRBV10-3|TRBJ1-2
TGTGCCATCGGCAGAGGACAGAACTATGGCTACACCTTC
CAIGRGQNYGYTF
>few|NA|TRBV7-9|TRBJ2-1
TGTGCCAGCAGCTCGGGGCATGAGCAGTTCTTC
CASSSGHEQFF
>NA|TRBD1|TRBV5-6|TRBJ2-3
TGTGCCAGCAGCATACAGGGGGATTTCACAGATACGCAGTATTTT
CASSIQGDFTDTQYF
>few|TRBD1|TRBV18|TRBJ2-7
TGTGCCAGCTCATCCGGGACAGACTACGAGCAGTACTTC
CASSSGTDYEQYF
>NA|NA|TRBV10-3|TRBJ2-4
TGTGCCATCAGTCCTCAAGCGGGTCGGCTAGCCAAAAACATTCAGTACTTC
CAISPQAGRLAKNIQYF
>NA|NA|TRBV10-3|TRBJ1-2
TGTGCCATCAGTGAGCATAGCGGACAAATGGGGCCTGGCTACACCTTC
CAISEHSGQMGPGYTF
>once|NA|TRBV7-3|TRBJ2-2
TGTGCCAGCAGCTACGAGGTGCCCCCCGGGGAGCTGTTTTTT
CASSYEVPPGELFF
>few|NA|TRBV20-1|TRBJ1-5
TGCAGTGCTAAAAATAATCAGCCCCAGCATTTT
CSAKNNQPQHF
>NA|NA|TRBV12-5|TRBJ2-1
TGTGCTAGTGTCTTGGTAGGTGGAAGGGGCAATGAGCAGTTCTTC
CASVLVGGRGNEQFF
>NA|NA|TRBV19|TRBJ1-2
TGTGCCAGTAGTATGGCAGGGTACCAACTTTACTTC
CASSMAGYQLYF
>NA|TRBD2|TRBV28|TRBJ2-7
TGTGCCAGCAGTTTGCGAACCTCGACTAGCGCGAGCTCCTACGAGCAGTACTTC
CASSLRTSTSASSYEQYF
>once|TRBD2|TRBV12-5|TRBJ2-1
TGTGCTAGTGGTTTGGAGGCCGGGACTAGCGGGAGAAGGAATGAGCAGTTCTTC
CASGLEAGTSGRRNEQFF
>NA|NA|TRBV7-3|TRBJ2-3
TGTGCCAGCAGCCCTACTTACACAGATACGCAGTATTTT
CASSPTYTDTQYF
>NA|NA|TRBV28|TRBJ2-7
TGTGCCAGCAGTTTTAGACCGAGAACCTACGAGCAGTACTTC
CASSFRPRTYEQYF
>NA|NA|TRBV12-5|TRBJ2-2
TGTGCTAGTGGTTCGCCAGCCCCGGGCACCGGGGAGCTGTTTTTT
CASGSPAPGTGELFF
>NA|TRBD2|TRBV28|TRBJ2-2
TGTGCCAGCAAAGATACCGGGACTAGCGGGGGGGCAAACACCGGGGAGCTGTTTTTT
CASKDTGTSGGANTGELFF
>NA|NA|TRBV10-3|TRBJ2-1
TGTGCCATCAGCCAGACTCCTCTTCCCCCCGGTGAGCAGTTCTTC
CAISQTPLPPGEQFF
>NA|NA|TRBV6-1|TRBJ2-7
TGTGCCAGCAGTGAGAGGACAGGGACTACTTCCCCCTACGAGCAGTACTTC
CASSERTGTTSPYEQYF
>NA|NA|TRBV6-6|TRBJ2-1
TGTGCCAGCAGTTACTCTCCTAAGGGAGCGAATGAGCAGTTCTTC
CASSYSPKGANEQFF
>NA|NA|TRBV11-2|TRBJ2-7
TGTGCCAGCAGCGCAAATTTTGTGAACTACGAGCAGTACTTC
CASSANFVNYEQYF